A selection of T cell receptor beta chains follows, all from one sample in a study of Graves' ophthalmopathy and Graves' hyperthyroidism. TCRdb independently ran MiXCR on the multiplex PCR reads; one entry per CDR3 protein. The sample lists about 740,000 distinct CDR3 sequences; roughly two fifths were seen once. The specimen sequenced was peripheral blood. Every receptor here comes from an adult man with Graves' ophthalmopathy. The CDR3 runs from the conserved cysteine through the conserved F or W. The D gene is left open where the match is weak. Clone size is given for some rows only: seen once, a few or many times, or a class if the clone is expanded.

size,D,J,V,CDR3,DNA
many,TRBD1,TRBJ1-2,TRBV7-2,CASSYPGQGVRGYTF,TGTGCCAGCAGCTATCCGGGACAGGGGGTTCGGGGCTACACCTTC
-,TRBD2,TRBJ2-7,TRBV29-1,CSLVRGDSYEQYF,TGCAGCTTAGTTCGGGGGGACTCCTACGAGCAGTACTTC
-,-,TRBJ2-5,TRBV15,CATSRDLGDVSQETQYF,TGTGCCACCAGCAGAGATTTAGGAGACGTTTCCCAAGAGACCCAGTACTTC
once,TRBD1,TRBJ2-5,TRBV29-1,CGVTRQGGETQYF,TGCGGCGTGACCAGACAGGGTGGAGAGACTCAGTACTTC
-,TRBD1,TRBJ2-7,TRBV2,CASAKTPGQFYEQYF,TGTGCCAGCGCCAAAACCCCGGGACAGTTCTACGAGCAGTACTTC
-,TRBD1,TRBJ1-6,TRBV11-3,CASSSQGGLNSPLHF,TGTGCCAGCAGCTCGCAGGGGGGACTTAATTCACCCCTCCACTTT
few,-,TRBJ1-1,TRBV20-1,CSARRRQLNTEAFF,TGCAGTGCTCGCCGTCGGCAACTGAACACTGAAGCTTTCTTT
many,-,TRBJ1-1,TRBV10-2,CASRDRNTEAFF,TGCGCCAGCAGGGACAGGAACACTGAAGCTTTCTTT
many,-,TRBJ1-5,TRBV5-5,CASSERRASQPQHF,TGTGCCAGCAGCGAGAGACGGGCGTCTCAGCCCCAGCATTTT
many,TRBD1,TRBJ1-5,TRBV20-1,CSALTGDQPQHF,TGCAGTGCTTTGACAGGGGATCAGCCCCAGCATTTT
-,-,TRBJ1-2,TRBV6-1,CASSVHGYTF,TGTGCCAGCAGTGTCCATGGCTACACCTTC
few,-,TRBJ2-7,TRBV7-9,CASSLILGLNSYEQYF,TGTGCCAGCAGCTTAATCCTTGGTCTGAACTCCTACGAGCAGTACTTC
few,-,TRBJ1-1,TRBV11-2,CASSLVKGPGTEAFF,TGTGCCAGCAGCTTAGTTAAGGGCCCGGGCACTGAAGCTTTCTTT
many,-,TRBJ1-2,TRBV19,CASRPHKANYGYTF,TGTGCCAGTAGGCCACACAAAGCTAACTATGGCTACACCTTC
few,TRBD2,TRBJ2-2,TRBV19,CASSQNGGANTGELFF,TGTGCCAGTAGCCAAAACGGGGGGGCGAACACCGGGGAGCTGTTTTTT
-,-,TRBJ1-2,TRBV5-8,CASSADSGFGGYTF,TGTGCCAGCAGCGCGGACAGTGGCTTCGGTGGCTACACCTTC
-,-,TRBJ2-6,TRBV29-1,CSVETLQGANVLTF,TGCAGCGTTGAAACGTTACAGGGGGCCAACGTCCTGACTTTC
many,-,TRBJ1-1,TRBV9,CASSAQVAHTEAFF,TGTGCCAGCAGCGCACAGGTTGCGCACACTGAAGCTTTCTTT
many,-,TRBJ2-5,TRBV20-1,CSARAVKGGAETQYF,TGCAGTGCTAGAGCCGTCAAGGGCGGGGCAGAGACCCAGTACTTC
many,-,TRBJ2-7,TRBV25-1,CASSEVAYEQYF,TGTGCCAGCAGTGAAGTTGCCTACGAGCAGTACTTC
-,-,TRBJ1-2,TRBV10-2,CASRGLYGYTF,TGCGCCAGCAGGGGCTTATATGGCTACACCTTC
-,-,TRBJ1-2,TRBV5-8,CASSKEYRNYGYTF,TGTGCCAGCAGCAAGGAGTACAGAAACTATGGCTACACCTTC
many,TRBD1,TRBJ1-6,TRBV24-1,CATSEQGDSPLHF,TGTGCCACCAGTGAACAGGGGGATTCACCCCTCCACTTT
-,-,TRBJ1-3,TRBV5-4,CASSPGTDDSGNTIYF,TGTGCCAGCAGCCCGGGGACGGACGACTCTGGAAACACCATATATTTT
-,TRBD2,TRBJ2-7,TRBV20-1,CSASFGLAGDYEQYF,TGCAGTGCTAGTTTTGGTCTAGCGGGAGACTACGAGCAGTACTTC
few,-,TRBJ2-7,TRBV6-1,CASSDPHEQYF,TGTGCCAGCAGTGACCCCCACGAGCAGTACTTC
-,-,TRBJ1-4,TRBV29-1,CSVVGGEEKLFF,TGCAGCGTTGTTGGAGGGGAGGAAAAACTGTTTTTT
-,TRBD2,TRBJ2-5,TRBV7-3,CASSFVLAGKETQYF,TGTGCCAGCAGCTTCGTTCTAGCGGGGAAAGAGACCCAGTACTTC
-,-,TRBJ1-2,TRBV7-9,CASSQDGKEQPYTF,TGTGCCAGCAGCCAAGACGGTAAGGAGCAGCCCTACACCTTC
few,TRBD2,TRBJ2-7,TRBV6-6,CASKTGGPSEQYF,TGTGCCAGCAAAACGGGGGGACCTAGCGAGCAGTACTTC
few,TRBD1,TRBJ1-1,TRBV12-3/TRBV12-4,CASRAGGEYTEAFF,TGTGCCAGCAGAGCAGGGGGCGAGTACACTGAAGCTTTCTTT
few,TRBD1,TRBJ1-2,TRBV25-1,CASSDGTGDYGYTF,TGTGCCAGCAGTGATGGGACAGGGGACTATGGCTACACCTTC